The next 27 T cell receptor beta chains were all read from a single sample in a study of cytomegalovirus exposure and HLA in healthy donors. It was with 60 Vbeta and 13 Jbeta primers that the PCR ran. TCRdb keeps only in-frame clones here, not all; method: immunoSEQ multiplex PCR. The sample lists about 150,000 clones, 65% to 85% seen once, with less than 8% in the top ten. The source material was PBMCs. These receptors all stem from a woman aged 40 to 50 in good health and CMV-seropositive.

The rearrangement joins TRBV5-1 to TRBJ2-2, with D perhaps TRBD1 (5 bases). In germline, CDR1 is SGHRS, CDR2 YFSETQ. The V end was cut by 4 bases, the J end by 0 bases, with 10 bases between. The CDR3 sequence is 15 residues long. CDR3 DNA: TGCGCCAGCAGCCCCTGGGGCGCGAACACCGGGGAGCTGTTTTTT. Translation gives CASSPWGANTGELFF.

The chain links TRBV2 to TRBJ2-1; TRBD2 matches 8 bases. The CDR3 totals 13 residues. V trimming: 4 bases; J trimming: 9 bases; junction bases outside the gene matches: 5. Germline CDR1 SNHLY, CDR2 FYNNEI. CDR3 coding DNA: TGTGCCAGCAGTGCGGGGGGGCCGAGTGAGCAGTTCTTC. Translation: CASSAGGPSEQFF.

This clone was observed a few times. The chain links TRBV10-3 to TRBJ1-2; no reliable D call. In germline, CDR1 is ENHRY, CDR2 SYGVKD. V lost 5 bases and J lost 5, with 12 bases in between. This CDR3 is built from 13 residues. CDR3 nucleotide sequence: TGTGCCATCAGTAAGGCTGACACATATGGCTACACCTTC. It specifies CAISKADTYGYTF.

This clone has just one count. The V gene is TRBV4-1, the J gene TRBJ1-2; TRBD1 matches 10 bases. Germline CDR1 MGHRA, CDR2 YSYEKL. The CDR3 consists of 14 residues. The V and J ends lost 1 base and 6 bases, in that order; junction bases with no gene match: 2. The CDR3 DNA sequence: TGCGCCAGCAGCCAAGGGGACAGGGGAGATGGCTACACCTTC. Translating it yields CASSQGDRGDGYTF.

This clone was recorded only once. This rearrangement joins TRBV27 to TRBJ2-2; 9 bases fit TRBD1. V lost 4 bases and J lost 2; bases outside the gene matches: 11. Germline V gene sequence: CDR1 MNHEY, CDR2 SMNVEV (reference sequence). This CDR3 is 18 amino acids long. CDR3: CASSSQGAPGLNTGELFF. CDR3 DNA: TGTGCCAGCAGTTCACAGGGGGCGCCGGGTCTTAACACCGGGGAGCTGTTTTTT.

This chain links TRBV29-1 with TRBJ2-5; 8 positions agree with TRBD2. V lost 6 bases and J lost 2; bases outside the gene matches: 8. Germline lookup yields CDR1 SQVTM and CDR2 ANQGSEA. The CDR3 runs to 14 residues. As DNA, the CDR3 is TGCAGCGTCACGGTAGCGGGGCCACAAGAGACCCAGTACTTC. Translated, it gives CSVTVAGPQETQYF.

This clone was picked up a small number of times. This chain connects TRBV4-2 to TRBJ2-1; no clear D. V was pared by 1 base and J by 2 bases, with 9 bases between. The CDR3 length is 15 residues. CDR1 and CDR2 (germline): LGHNA, YNFKEQ. DNA for the CDR3: TGTGCCAGCAGCCAAGTAGTCGAACCCTACAATGAGCAGTTCTTC. Amino acids: CASSQVVEPYNEQFF.

This chain uses TRBV9 with TRBJ2-2, with 10 bases identical to TRBD1. Germline CDR1 SGDLS, CDR2 YYNGEE. The CDR3 is made up of 17 amino acids. With V trimmed by 0 bases and J by 4 bases, 6 bases remained unmatched. CDR3 sequence: CASSVAGTGATTGELFF. For the CDR3, the DNA is TGTGCCAGCAGCGTAGCCGGGACAGGGGCGACCACCGGGGAGCTGTTTTTT. The full variable domain, completed using reference TRBV9 and TRBJ2-2, is DSGVTQTPKHLITATGQRVTLRCSPRSGDLSVYWYQQSLDQGLQFLIQYYNGEERAKGNILERFSAQQFPDLHSELNLSSLELGDSALYFCASSVAGTGATTGELFFGEGSRLTVL.

The chain couples TRBV6-1 to TRBJ1-2; D may be TRBD1 (5 bases). Deletions cut 1 base from V and 8 bases from J, with 14 bases between. Germline values: CDR1 MNHNS, CDR2 SASEGT. This CDR3 spans 14 amino acids. In nucleotides, the CDR3 is TGTGCCAGCAGTGAAGGTTCAGGGTCCGACGGCTACACCTTC. It yields the protein CASSEGSGSDGYTF.

The V gene is TRBV6-5, the J gene TRBJ1-2, with a tentative D call TRBD1 (5 bases). Germline V gene data show CDR1 as MNHEY and CDR2 as SVGAGI. The V and J ends lost 8 bases and 6 bases respectively, with 16 bases between them. The CDR3 loop spans 13 amino acids. CDR3 nucleotide sequence: TGTGCCAGCCGTCGCCGGGGGAGCGATGGCTACACCTTC. Translation gives CASRRRGSDGYTF.

The chain uses TRBV5-1 and TRBJ2-1, with 8 bases that match TRBD2. The V gene end was trimmed by 5 bases and the J gene end by 2 bases; junction bases not matched to a gene: 6. Germline CDR1 is SGHRS and CDR2 is YFSETQ. The CDR3 length is 15 residues. The CDR3 region is CASSLSGGTYNEQFF. The CDR3 nucleotides are TGCGCCAGCAGTTTGAGCGGGGGCACCTACAATGAGCAGTTCTTC. The whole variable domain, remainder taken from reference TRBV5-1 and TRBJ2-1, is KAGVTQTPRYLIKTRGQQVTLSCSPISGHRSVSWYQQTPGQGLQFLFEYFSETQRNKGNFPGRFSGRQFSNSRSEMNVSTLELGDSALYLCASSLSGGTYNEQFFGPGTRLTVL.

This sequence joins TRBV7-3 and TRBJ2-5; 8 bases line up with TRBD1. The CDR3 length is 18 residues. Germline lookup yields CDR1 SGHTA and CDR2 FQGTGA. J was trimmed by 4 bases and V by 5 bases; bases with no gene match: 18. CDR3 sequence reads: CASSARGIEGQGRETQYF. CDR3 coding DNA: TGTGCCAGCAGCGCCCGGGGGATCGAAGGACAGGGACGAGAGACCCAGTACTTC.

The DNA for the CDR3 is TGTGCCAGCAGCAGGGACACCGGGGAGCTGTTTTTT. Translating it yields CASSRDTGELFF. The chain recombines TRBV27 with TRBJ2-2, with a possible D match to TRBD1 (5 bases). Germline assignment: CDR1 MNHEY and CDR2 SMNVEV (reference sequence). The CDR3 has 12 residues. Trimming cost V 6 bases and J 3 bases, with 5 bases left between them.

The DNA for the CDR3 is TGTGCCAGCAGCTTAGTGGGGGGGGGCCGTTTAGCAGGAGATACGCAGTATTTT. It encodes CASSLVGGGRLAGDTQYF. V usage is TRBV7-2 and J usage is TRBJ2-3, with D maybe TRBD2 (7 bases). Per the germline V gene, CDR1 is SGHTA and CDR2 is FQGNSA. The CDR3 has 18 amino acids. V lost 1 base to trimming and J lost 5 bases, with 22 bases between them.

The genes are TRBV25-1 and TRBJ2-7, with 9 positions matching TRBD1. The germline CDR1 and CDR2 sequences are MGHDK and SYGVNS. This CDR3 has 16 residues. J gave up 2 bases and V 3 bases, and 8 bases lay outside the gene matches. CDR3 amino acids: CASSDFSGTGPYEQYF. CDR3 nucleotides: TGTGCCAGCAGTGATTTCTCCGGGACAGGGCCCTACGAGCAGTACTTC.

The chain combines TRBV11-1 with TRBJ1-3; D not resolved. Germline CDR1 and CDR2: SGHAT and FQDESV (reference sequence). V was clipped by 3 bases and J by 3 bases, with 9 bases between them. The CDR3 spans 14 residues. The CDR3 DNA follows: TGTGCCAGCAGCTTCCCGCCAGTTGGAAACACCATATATTTT. Protein: CASSFPPVGNTIYF.

The CDR3 nucleotides read TGTGCCAGCAGTGGTGCAGGGGTGGCTAATGAAAAACTGTTTTTT. It encodes CASSGAGVANEKLFF. The V call is TRBV2, the J call TRBJ1-4, with D tentatively TRBD1 (6 bases). The V end was cut by 4 bases, the J end by 3 bases, with 12 bases between. The germline V gene has CDR1 SNHLY and CDR2 FYNNEI. The CDR3 loop spans 15 amino acids.

This clone has more than one count but fewer than ten. The rearrangement joins TRBV5-1 to TRBJ2-3, with 13 positions matching TRBD2. The V gene end was trimmed by 0 bases and the J gene end by 1 base; junction bases not matched to a gene: 8. Per germline, CDR1 SGHRS and CDR2 YFSETQ. The CDR3 loop spans 19 amino acids. The CDR3 nucleotides are TGCGCCAGCAGCTTGGTTGTCAAACTAGCGGGGGGGCGCACAGATACGCAGTATTTT. Encoded protein: CASSLVVKLAGGRTDTQYF.

The chain combines TRBV10-2 with TRBJ1-1; 8 bases are shared with TRBD1. Germline V CDR1 and CDR2: WSHSY, SAAADI. CDR3 length: 13 amino acids. V trimming: 7 bases; J trimming: 5 bases; junction bases outside the gene matches: 6. The CDR3 sequence is CASKSTGGTEAFF. The CDR3 nucleotides read TGCGCCAGCAAAAGCACAGGGGGAACTGAAGCTTTCTTT.

The chain couples TRBV6-5 to TRBJ2-7; 7 positions agree with TRBD1. The CDR3 sequence is 15 residues long. The J segment lost 2 bases and the V segment lost 2 bases, leaving 6 bases of the junction unmatched. Germline CDR1 MNHEY, CDR2 SVGAGI. The CDR3 bases are TGTGCCAGCAGTTACGCAAGACAGGGTACCTACGAGCAGTACTTC. This encodes CASSYARQGTYEQYF.

Concerning this clone itself: Germline and junction disagree at one end, which may indicate a read error. J is TRBJ1-2 and V is TRBV11-2, with D hard to call. CDR1 and CDR2 (germline): SGHAT, FQNNGV. The CDR3 totals 13 residues. The CDR3 DNA reads as TGTGCCAGCAGCCCTCTCACCCATTCAGGTCTCATCTTC. Its translation: CASSPLTHSGLIF. Using reference TRBV11-2 and TRBJ1-2 for the parts outside the CDR3, the full variable domain is EAGVAQSPRYKIIEKRQSVAFWCNPISGHATLYWYQQILGQGPKLLIQFQNNGVVDDSQLPKDRFSAERLKGVDSTLKIQPAKLEDSAVYLCASSPLTHSGLIFGSGTRLTVV.

The V and J genes are TRBV29-1 and TRBJ2-1; D possibly corresponds to TRBD2 (6 bases). V gave up 5 bases and J gave up 5 bases, with 22 bases separating them. Germline V gene data show CDR1 as SQVTM and CDR2 as ANQGSEA. The CDR3 has 16 residues. The CDR3 region is CSVYTPWAGTNNEQFF. The DNA of the CDR3 is TGCAGCGTTTACACCCCCTGGGCGGGGACCAACAATGAGCAGTTCTTC.

The gene calls are TRBV7-9 and TRBJ1-6; D remains unclear. Trimming cost V 4 bases and J 7 bases, with 17 bases left between them. Germline V gene lookup returns CDR1 SEHNR and CDR2 FQNEAQ (reference sequence). This CDR3 has 16 residues. CDR3 residues: CASSSGNSGPNSPLHF. CDR3 DNA: TGTGCCAGCAGCTCGGGGAATTCTGGACCAAATTCACCCCTCCACTTT.

The chain carries TRBV9 and TRBJ2-7; 10 bases agree with TRBD2. In germline, CDR1 is SGDLS, CDR2 YYNGEE. The V gene end was trimmed by 2 bases and the J gene end by 1 base; junction bases not matched to a gene: 12. The length of the CDR3 is 18 residues. CDR3 in amino acids: CASSVGLASGGLSYEQYF. CDR3 DNA: TGTGCCAGCAGCGTCGGACTCGCTAGCGGGGGTCTTTCCTACGAGCAGTACTTC. The full variable domain, rest sourced from reference TRBV9 and TRBJ2-7, is DSGVTQTPKHLITATGQRVTLRCSPRSGDLSVYWYQQSLDQGLQFLIQYYNGEERAKGNILERFSAQQFPDLHSELNLSSLELGDSALYFCASSVGLASGGLSYEQYFGPGTRLTVT.

V usage is TRBV6-1 and J usage is TRBJ2-7, with D tentatively TRBD1 (6 bases). CDR3 length equals 14 residues. Trimming cost V 5 bases and J 0 bases, with 11 bases left between them. Germline V gene sequence: CDR1 MNHNS, CDR2 SASEGT. The CDR3 region is CASSWTESSYEQYF. DNA of the CDR3: TGTGCCAGCAGTTGGACAGAGAGCTCCTACGAGCAGTACTTC.

V is TRBV29-1 and J is TRBJ1-1, with TRBD1 identical over 7 bases. From germline, CDR1 is SQVTM and CDR2 ANQGSEA. CDR3 length: 11 amino acids. The CDR3 nucleotides are TGCGCCGGGACAGCGAACACTGAAGCTTTCTTT. The encoded protein is CAGTANTEAFF.

The rearrangement uses TRBV5-1 and TRBJ2-5; 7 bases agree with TRBD1. J gave up 2 bases and V 5 bases, and 6 bases lay outside the gene matches. Looked up from germline, CDR1 is SGHRS and CDR2 is YFSETQ. The length of the CDR3 is 14 residues. This CDR3 is CASRRGQTQETQYF. The CDR3 nucleotides read TGCGCCAGCAGGAGGGGGCAGACTCAAGAGACCCAGTACTTC.